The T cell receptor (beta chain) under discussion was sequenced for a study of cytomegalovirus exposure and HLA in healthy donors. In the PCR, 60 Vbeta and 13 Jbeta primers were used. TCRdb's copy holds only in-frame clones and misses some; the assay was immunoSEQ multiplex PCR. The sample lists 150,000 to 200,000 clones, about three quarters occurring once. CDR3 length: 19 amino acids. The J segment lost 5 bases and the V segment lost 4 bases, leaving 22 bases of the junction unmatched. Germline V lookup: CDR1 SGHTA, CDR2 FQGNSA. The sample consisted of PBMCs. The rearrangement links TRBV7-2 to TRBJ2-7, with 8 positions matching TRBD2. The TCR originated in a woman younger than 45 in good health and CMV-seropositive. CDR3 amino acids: CASSWGVTNREGSLHEQYF. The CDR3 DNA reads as TGTGCCAGCAGCTGGGGGGTAACTAACCGGGAGGGGAGTCTGCACGAGCAGTACTTC.